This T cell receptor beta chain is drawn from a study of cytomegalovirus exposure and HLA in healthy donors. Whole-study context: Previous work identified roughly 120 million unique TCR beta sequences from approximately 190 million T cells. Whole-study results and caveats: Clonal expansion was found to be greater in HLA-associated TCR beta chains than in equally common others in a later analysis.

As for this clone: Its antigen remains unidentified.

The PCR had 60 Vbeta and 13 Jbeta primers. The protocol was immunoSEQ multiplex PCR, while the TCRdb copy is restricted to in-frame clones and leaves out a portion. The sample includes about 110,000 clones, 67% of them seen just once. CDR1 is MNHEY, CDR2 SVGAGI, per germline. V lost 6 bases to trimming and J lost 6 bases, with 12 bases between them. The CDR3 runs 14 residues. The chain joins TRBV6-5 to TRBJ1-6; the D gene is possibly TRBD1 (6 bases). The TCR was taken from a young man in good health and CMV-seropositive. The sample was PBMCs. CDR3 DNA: TGTGCCAGCAGCATGGGAGGGGGTAATTCACCCCTCCACTTT. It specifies CASSMGGGNSPLHF.